This TCR beta chain emerged from a study of PD-L1 blockade in urothelial cancer. The wider study: Atezolizumab was started by patients in 2014 at 1,200 mg intravenously every 3 weeks. When blood samples were assessed, the median T cell count was around 140,000. It was at 3 weeks (second dose) and 6 weeks after treatment start that blood was analyzed. Previous chemotherapy exposure amounted to 0 to 3 regimens for patients.

This table comes from immunoSEQ multiplex PCR, and its TCRdb copy is limited to in-frame clones, with some not included. This table holds approximately 100,000 clones, about 90% found once. V was clipped by 4 bases and J by 1 base, with 8 bases between them. The CDR3 is 13 amino acids. CDR1 and CDR2 from the germline V gene are SGHRS and YFSETQ. The sequencing here drew on PBMCs, taken around atezolizumab (anti-PD-L1) treatment. The sequence came from a woman of 80 years or more with urothelial cancer. This chain joins TRBV5-1 and TRBJ1-1; D is ambiguous. The chain's CDR3 is CASSQAGNTEAFF. The CDR3 region has the DNA TGCGCCAGCAGCCAGGCAGGGAACACTGAAGCTTTCTTT.